This T cell receptor beta chain is drawn from a study of T cell repertoires in cytomegalovirus infection. Study-level background: Both recently identified HLA-C-restricted and well-studied HLA-B-restricted CMV epitopes were used in the study.

TCRdb redid the calling of the reads with MiXCR, one entry per CDR3 protein. The sample lists about 110,000 distinct CDR3 sequences, 42% seen once, with roughly 70% in the top ten. This clonotype was observed a few times. No antigen is known for it. The V and J ends lost 5 bases and 0 bases respectively, with 14 bases between them. This CDR3 spans 15 amino acids. CDR1 and CDR2 from the germline V gene are MNHEY and SMNVEV (reference sequence). This receptor was obtained from a human donor in good health (CMV status not recorded). Some clones in this sample may be carry-over from other donors' samples. The sample was CD8+ T cells from cultured PBMCs, taken from culture after CMV antigen stimulation. The genes are TRBV27 and TRBJ2-7; D is possibly TRBD1 (5 bases). The CDR3 DNA is TGTGCCAGCAGTCTAGACAGACCTAGCTCCTACGAGCAGTACTTC. Its translation is CASSLDRPSSYEQYF.